The clone carrying this T cell receptor (beta chain) has just a few counts. The sample comes from a study of CD8+ T cells in alopecia areata. Turning to the study itself: Each day, treated patients took oral tofacitinib twice, at 5 to 10 mg per dose. For treated patients, severity scores reflected the percentage of scalp area affected.

Treatment noted: oral pan-JAK inhibitor, 5-10 mg twice daily. Extracted from the samples, RNA was reverse transcribed into cDNA to serve as the sequencing template. This table comes from immunoSEQ multiplex PCR, and its TCRdb copy is limited to in-frame clones, with some not included. The table records around 160,000 clones, less than 80% of them present only once. This receptor was taken from a human donor with alopecia areata. Material: CD4+ T cells sorted from blood, obtained at week 24, from a patient treated with tofacitinib.

CDR3 nucleotides: TGTGCCAGCAGCCGGGCCTCGGAGGGATGGATTGAAGCTTTCTTT. Its translation: CASSRASEGWIEAFF. The genes are TRBV5-6 and TRBJ1-1; D unclear. Germline V CDR1 and CDR2: SGHDT, YYEEEE. V gave up 4 bases and J gave up 7 bases, with 20 bases separating them. The CDR3 spans 15 residues.